The TCR beta chain under discussion was sequenced for a study of T-cell reconstitution after alpha-beta-depleted transplantation in children. This clonotype was seen at least ten times. Construction of the TCRbeta library involved unique molecular identifiers. Using its own MiXCR run on the PCR reads, TCRdb lists one record per CDR3 protein. The table has around 400,000 distinct CDR3 sequences, approximately 10% seen once; the top ten hold nearly 5.5%. This TCR was sampled from a human donor who donated a stem cell graft to a child with acute myeloid leukemia. Sequenced material: PBMCs from the stem cell graft donor, taken from the stem cell graft.

The CDR3 protein is CSARGDTRTDTQYF. The CDR3 region has the DNA TGCAGTGCTAGGGGCGACACCCGCACAGATACGCAGTATTTT. The V and J genes are TRBV20-1 and TRBJ2-3; D unresolved. Germline lookup yields CDR1 DFQATT and CDR2 SNEGSKA (reference sequence). Between the trimmed V and J ends, which lost 3 bases and 1 base, there was a span of 11 bases. CDR3 length: 14 residues.